Following are 18 T cell receptor beta chains from one sample sequenced in a study of T cell responses to AZD1222 COVID-19 vaccine. The data were produced by immunoSEQ multiplex PCR, yet TCRdb's version contains in-frame clones alone and is incomplete. The sample lists 140,000 to 150,000 clones, 92% occurring once. The sample was peripheral blood, taken 28 days after the second AZD1222 dose. These receptors originate from an adult who received the AZD1222 COVID-19 vaccine.

This clone has a single count. This chain uses TRBV30 with TRBJ2-3, with 9 bases matching TRBD2. CDR1 GTSNPN and CDR2 SVGIG come from the germline V gene (reference sequence). Trimming removed 4 bases from V and 2 bases from J; junction bases left unmatched: 4. The CDR3 has 14 amino acids. The CDR3 spells CAWTSGTYTDTQYF. Written as DNA, the CDR3 is TGTGCCTGGACTAGCGGGACGTACACAGATACGCAGTATTTT.

This clone occurred once. This sequence joins TRBV28 and TRBJ2-7; D call uncertain. The CDR3 sequence is 12 residues long. Germline V gives CDR1 MDHEN, CDR2 SYDVKM. Trimming took 7 bases from V and 1 from J, leaving 8 bases between them. The CDR3 is CASKRVSYEQYF. The CDR3, as DNA: TGTGCCAGCAAACGGGTATCCTACGAGCAGTACTTC.

CDR3 in DNA: TGTGCCAGCAGCTTGAAACTAGGAGAGACCCAGTACTTC. This codes for CASSLKLGETQYF. The chain is built from TRBV5-4 and TRBJ2-5; TRBD2 is a possible D gene (5 bases). Looked up from germline, CDR1 is SGHNT and CDR2 is YYREEE (reference sequence). CDR3 length: 13 residues. V lost 1 base and J 4 bases, leaving 8 bases between the germline ends.

This clone came up once. This chain connects TRBV11-2 to TRBJ2-2; D tentatively reads TRBD1 or TRBD2 (5 bases each). Trimming left V 6 bases short and J 6 bases short, with 8 bases between. The CDR3 has 12 amino acids. Germline CDR1 SGHAT, CDR2 FQNNGV. CDR3 sequence: CASRVGAGELFF. CDR3 nucleotide sequence: TGTGCCAGCAGGGTGGGGGCCGGGGAGCTGTTTTTT.

The chain carries TRBV27 and TRBJ1-6, with D possibly matching TRBD1 (5 bases). The V gene lost 8 bases and the J gene lost 7 bases, with 12 bases spanning the gap. Germline V lookup: CDR1 MNHEY, CDR2 SMNVEV (reference sequence). The CDR3 has 13 residues. The CDR3: CASRWGRNSPLHF. Written as DNA, the CDR3 is TGTGCCAGCCGGTGGGGACGGAATTCACCCCTCCACTTT.

J is TRBJ2-7 and V is TRBV11-2; 10 bases fit TRBD1. V was pared by 6 bases and J by 3 bases, with 8 bases of the junction left unmatched. The CDR3 runs 15 residues. The germline gives CDR1 SGHAT, CDR2 FQNNGV. CDR3 DNA: TGTGCCAGCAGGCCTTTGGGACAGGGGAACTACGAGCAGTACTTC. Translation gives CASRPLGQGNYEQYF. Looking up the rest from reference TRBV11-2 and TRBJ2-7 gives the full variable domain: EAGVAQSPRYKIIEKRQSVAFWCNPISGHATLYWYQQILGQGPKLLIQFQNNGVVDDSQLPKDRFSAERLKGVDSTLKIQPAKLEDSAVYLCASRPLGQGNYEQYFGPGTRLTVT.

This clone was observed a few times. The CDR3 sequence is CASSLFRGLDEQYF. The CDR3 nucleotides read TGTGCCAGCAGTTTATTCAGGGGGCTGGACGAGCAGTACTTC. The chain joins TRBV27 to TRBJ2-7, with TRBD1 matching 8 bases. The CDR3 totals 14 residues. Trimming at V came to 1 base and at J to 5 bases, leaving 4 bases not matched to a gene. The germline gives CDR1 MNHEY, CDR2 SMNVEV (reference sequence).

V and J are TRBV6-1 and TRBJ1-5, with D possibly TRBD1 on 5 matching bases. The V gene's germline CDR1 is MNHNS and CDR2 SASEGT. V was trimmed by 2 bases and J by 7 bases, leaving 12 bases between them. The CDR3 is made up of 14 amino acids. CDR3 sequence: CASSEFGGGQPQHF. Here the CDR3 DNA reads TGTGCCAGCAGTGAATTTGGGGGTGGCCAGCCCCAGCATTTT.

This clone was picked up one time. The V call is TRBV28, the J call TRBJ1-1; D is perhaps TRBD1 (6 bases). CDR3 size: 14 residues. Trimming removed 6 bases from V and 1 base from J, with 12 bases in between. In germline, CDR1 is MDHEN, CDR2 SYDVKM. CDR3 sequence reads: CASREDRQNTEAFF. The CDR3 region has the DNA TGTGCCAGCAGGGAGGACAGACAGAACACTGAAGCTTTCTTT.

The rearrangement uses TRBV19 and TRBJ2-7, with 8 nucleotides matching TRBD2. V shed 4 bases and J 3 bases; nucleotides not matched to a gene: 5. Germline V gene sequence: CDR1 LNHDA, CDR2 SQIVND (reference sequence). The length of the CDR3 is 14 residues. The CDR3 here is CASSSSGVVYEQYF. CDR3 bases: TGTGCCAGTAGTAGTAGCGGGGTGGTCTACGAGCAGTACTTC.

The rearrangement uses TRBV5-5 and TRBJ1-1; possibly TRBD1 for D (6 bases). The CDR3 is made up of 14 amino acids. Germline V lookup: CDR1 SGHKS, CDR2 YYEKEE (reference sequence). V shed 2 bases and J shed 2 bases, with 10 bases lying between them. The CDR3 DNA is TGTGCCAGCAGCTTCGGACAGTTTAACACTGAAGCTTTCTTT. Translated, it gives CASSFGQFNTEAFF.

The rearrangement links TRBV7-8 to TRBJ1-5; 7 positions agree with TRBD1. V lost 3 bases to trimming and J lost 0 bases; unmatched junction nucleotides: 8. The CDR3 runs 17 residues. The germline V gene has CDR1 SGHVS and CDR2 FQNEAQ. The CDR3 DNA reads as TGTGCCAGCAGCTTGGGCAGGGGGGGTTATAGCAATCAGCCCCAGCATTTT. This encodes CASSLGRGGYSNQPQHF.

The V call is TRBV24-1, the J call TRBJ2-2; TRBD1 matches 12 bases. Per germline, CDR1 KGHDR and CDR2 SFDVKD. The junction had 3 bases not matched to a gene; V was cut back by 2 bases and J by 3 bases. This CDR3 contains 17 residues. The CDR3 coding sequence is TGTGCCACCAGTGATTCGGGACAGGGGGCGTACACCGGGGAGCTGTTTTTT. The encoded protein is CATSDSGQGAYTGELFF.

This chain connects TRBV10-3 to TRBJ2-7; no definite D call. Trimming pared 2 bases from V and 5 bases from J, leaving 13 bases between. The CDR3 sequence is 14 residues long. Germline CDR1 ENHRY, CDR2 SYGVKD. The CDR3 sequence is CAISERMDQDEQYF. The CDR3 coding sequence is TGTGCCATCAGTGAGCGGATGGACCAGGACGAGCAGTACTTC.

The chain uses TRBV3-1 (or the pseudogene TRBV3-2) and TRBJ2-2; D may match TRBD1 or TRBD2 (5 bases each). This CDR3 is 18 amino acids long. Trimming cost V 5 bases and J 3 bases, with 22 bases left between them. The germline V gene has CDR1 LGHDT and CDR2 YNNKEL (reference sequence). The CDR3 sequence: CASSASAYSVGDTGELFF. For the CDR3, the DNA is TGTGCCAGCAGCGCCTCGGCTTATAGTGTGGGGGACACCGGGGAGCTGTTTTTT.

The genes are TRBV7-9 and TRBJ2-3, with D possibly matching TRBD2 (5 bases). CDR3 length: 14 amino acids. Germline values: CDR1 SEHNR, CDR2 FQNEAQ (reference sequence). V was trimmed by 2 bases and J by 6 bases, leaving 12 bases between them. The CDR3 reads CASSLSTEADTQYF. Here the CDR3 DNA reads TGTGCCAGCAGCTTATCCACGGAGGCGGATACGCAGTATTTT. The variable domain in full, with the rest retrieved from reference TRBV7-9 and TRBJ2-3, is DTGVSQNPRHKITKRGQNVTFRCDPISEHNRLYWYRQTLGQGPEFLTYFQNEAQLEKSRLLSDRFSAERPKGSFSTLEIQRTEQGDSAMYLCASSLSTEADTQYFGPGTRLTVL.

This rearrangement joins TRBV15 to TRBJ1-1; D unresolved. Per the germline V gene, CDR1 is LNHNV and CDR2 is YYDKDF (reference sequence). The CDR3 totals 13 residues. V gave up 3 bases and J gave up 0 bases, with 5 bases separating them. The CDR3 DNA sequence: TGTGCCACCAGCAGTGGAATGAACACTGAAGCTTTCTTT. Translating gives CATSSGMNTEAFF.

The J gene is TRBJ2-7, the V gene TRBV6-1; 7 nucleotides align to TRBD2. Trimming took 1 base from V and 6 from J; bases not matched to a gene: 6. CDR1 is MNHNS and CDR2 is SASEGT in the germline V gene. CDR3 length: 14 amino acids. The CDR3 DNA follows: TGTGCCAGCAGTGAAGGGGGGAGGGCCTCCGAGCAGTACTTC. Its translation is CASSEGGRASEQYF.